A selection of T cell receptor beta chains follows, all from one sample in a study of cytomegalovirus exposure and HLA in healthy donors. Using immunoSEQ multiplex PCR, the repertoire was profiled, and TCRdb retains in-frame clones only, with some absent. The table records 140,000 or so clones, around 80% of them present only once. Sequencing used PBMCs. These receptors all stem from a woman aged 60-70 years in good health and CMV-seropositive. Both conserved end residues are part of each CDR3. Each record gives: J gene, D gene, V gene, clone size, CDR3 protein, CDR3 DNA. A D gene is named only where the DNA matches it firmly. Part of the rows lack a size; the others show once, few, many or a class for expanded clones.

J gene: TRBJ1-4
D gene: -
V gene: TRBV11-2
clone size: -
CDR3 protein: CASSSLGRGATNEKLFF
CDR3 DNA: TGTGCCAGCAGCTCCCTTGGACGGGGGGCAACTAATGAAAAACTGTTTTTT

J gene: TRBJ2-3
D gene: -
V gene: TRBV7-2
clone size: -
CDR3 protein: CASSGGGDTQYF
CDR3 DNA: TGTGCCAGCAGCGGAGGTGGGGATACGCAGTATTTT

J gene: TRBJ2-7
D gene: -
V gene: TRBV7-2
clone size: once
CDR3 protein: CASSLGTPPGYF
CDR3 DNA: TGTGCCAGCAGCTTAGGGACACCGCCGGGGTACTTC

J gene: TRBJ1-2
D gene: -
V gene: TRBV18
clone size: -
CDR3 protein: CASSPNTGNGYTF
CDR3 DNA: TGTGCCAGCTCACCCAACACAGGGAATGGCTACACCTTC

J gene: TRBJ2-3
D gene: -
V gene: TRBV6-5
clone size: -
CDR3 protein: CASSYGRGTDTQYF
CDR3 DNA: TGTGCCAGCAGTTACGGTCGGGGGACAGATACGCAGTATTTT

J gene: TRBJ2-7
D gene: -
V gene: TRBV5-5
clone size: -
CDR3 protein: CASSFLDTSYEQYF
CDR3 DNA: TGTGCCAGCAGCTTTTTGGACACGTCCTACGAGCAGTACTTC

J gene: TRBJ2-3
D gene: -
V gene: TRBV15
clone size: -
CDR3 protein: CATSNSRSTDTQYF
CDR3 DNA: TGTGCCACCAGCAATAGCCGTAGCACAGATACGCAGTATTTT

J gene: TRBJ1-4
D gene: -
V gene: TRBV5-6
clone size: -
CDR3 protein: CASSSRQAGGEKLFF
CDR3 DNA: TGTGCCAGCAGCTCCAGACAGGCTGGGGGAGAAAAACTGTTTTTT

J gene: TRBJ1-1
D gene: -
V gene: TRBV7-8
clone size: few
CDR3 protein: CASSSRESDTEAFF
CDR3 DNA: TGTGCCAGCAGCTCTAGGGAGTCGGACACTGAAGCTTTCTTT

J gene: TRBJ1-2
D gene: -
V gene: TRBV27
clone size: once
CDR3 protein: CASSPGVGGHGYTF
CDR3 DNA: TGTGCCAGCAGCCCTGGGGTGGGGGGGCATGGCTACACCTTC

J gene: TRBJ2-7
D gene: -
V gene: TRBV5-1
clone size: few
CDR3 protein: CASSLQGGLYEQYF
CDR3 DNA: TGCGCCAGCAGCTTGCAGGGGGGCCTTTACGAGCAGTACTTC

J gene: TRBJ1-5
D gene: -
V gene: TRBV7-8
clone size: -
CDR3 protein: CASSLAEQTNQPQHF
CDR3 DNA: TGTGCCAGCAGCTTAGCGGAACAGACGAATCAGCCCCAGCATTTT

J gene: TRBJ2-5
D gene: -
V gene: TRBV2
clone size: once
CDR3 protein: CAREQEETQYF
CDR3 DNA: TGTGCCCGAGAACAGGAAGAGACCCAGTACTTC

J gene: TRBJ1-5
D gene: -
V gene: TRBV28
clone size: -
CDR3 protein: CASSYPSLLPQHF
CDR3 DNA: TGTGCCAGCAGTTACCCGAGTTTGTTGCCCCAGCATTTT

J gene: TRBJ2-1
D gene: -
V gene: TRBV4-3
clone size: -
CDR3 protein: CASSLGTYNEQFF
CDR3 DNA: TGCGCCAGCAGCCTCGGGACTTACAATGAGCAGTTCTTC

J gene: TRBJ2-1
D gene: TRBD1
V gene: TRBV7-9
clone size: -
CDR3 protein: CASSLPGTGYNEQFF
CDR3 DNA: TGTGCCAGCAGCTTACCCGGGACAGGGTATAATGAGCAGTTCTTC

J gene: TRBJ2-3
D gene: -
V gene: TRBV4-1
clone size: -
CDR3 protein: CASSPSRFTDTQYF
CDR3 DNA: TGCGCCAGCAGCCCTAGCCGGTTCACAGATACGCAGTATTTT

J gene: TRBJ1-3
D gene: -
V gene: TRBV6-6
clone size: few
CDR3 protein: CASSYSKANSGNTIYF
CDR3 DNA: TGTGCCAGCAGTTACTCGAAAGCAAACTCTGGAAACACCATATATTTT

J gene: TRBJ1-1
D gene: -
V gene: TRBV5-1
clone size: -
CDR3 protein: CASSLAPSTGLNTEAFF
CDR3 DNA: TGCGCCAGCAGCTTGGCCCCTTCGACAGGATTGAACACTGAAGCCTTCTTT

J gene: TRBJ1-4
D gene: TRBD1
V gene: TRBV29-1
clone size: -
CDR3 protein: CSARVSGTGDEKLFF
CDR3 DNA: TGCAGCGCCCGAGTCTCCGGGACAGGGGACGAAAAACTGTTTTTT

J gene: TRBJ2-7
D gene: -
V gene: TRBV2
clone size: many
CDR3 protein: CASSEASRGLAYEQYF
CDR3 DNA: TGTGCCAGCAGTGAAGCTTCCAGGGGCCTCGCCTACGAGCAGTACTTC

J gene: TRBJ1-6
D gene: -
V gene: TRBV27
clone size: -
CDR3 protein: CASSLYQGSSYNSPLHF
CDR3 DNA: TGTGCCAGCAGTTTATATCAGGGGAGCTCCTATAATTCACCCCTCCACTTT

J gene: TRBJ2-7
D gene: TRBD2
V gene: TRBV29-1
clone size: -
CDR3 protein: CSAEAGGTYEQYF
CDR3 DNA: TGCAGCGCCGAAGCGGGAGGAACCTACGAGCAGTACTTC

J gene: TRBJ2-1
D gene: TRBD2
V gene: TRBV4-3
clone size: -
CDR3 protein: CASSPGLAATYNEQFF
CDR3 DNA: TGCGCCAGCAGCCCGGGACTAGCGGCCACTTACAATGAGCAGTTCTTC

J gene: TRBJ2-2
D gene: -
V gene: TRBV7-9
clone size: few
CDR3 protein: CASSLERNTGELFF
CDR3 DNA: TGTGCCAGCAGCTTAGAGCGGAACACCGGGGAGCTGTTTTTT

J gene: TRBJ1-6
D gene: TRBD1
V gene: TRBV6-6
clone size: -
CDR3 protein: CASSRGGALVPPLHF
CDR3 DNA: TGTGCCAGCAGTAGAGGGGGCGCCCTGGTACCACCCCTCCACTTT

J gene: TRBJ1-1
D gene: -
V gene: TRBV19
clone size: -
CDR3 protein: CASSMGATEAFF
CDR3 DNA: TGTGCCAGTAGTATGGGGGCCACTGAAGCTTTCTTT

J gene: TRBJ2-2
D gene: TRBD1
V gene: TRBV13
clone size: -
CDR3 protein: CASSSLDRGGIWNTGELFF
CDR3 DNA: TGTGCCAGCAGCTCTTTGGACAGGGGTGGGATATGGAACACCGGGGAGCTGTTTTTT

J gene: TRBJ1-1
D gene: -
V gene: TRBV28
clone size: -
CDR3 protein: CASNPRRAGNTEAFF
CDR3 DNA: TGTGCCAGCAACCCCCGGAGGGCAGGGAACACTGAAGCTTTCTTT

J gene: TRBJ2-1
D gene: TRBD2
V gene: TRBV7-2
clone size: -
CDR3 protein: CASSVGERLAGLNEQFF
CDR3 DNA: TGTGCCAGCAGCGTAGGGGAGCGACTAGCGGGACTCAATGAGCAGTTCTTC

J gene: TRBJ2-7
D gene: -
V gene: TRBV4-1
clone size: -
CDR3 protein: CASSPPYTRKYEQYF
CDR3 DNA: TGCGCCAGCAGCCCACCTTATACGAGGAAATACGAGCAGTACTTC

J gene: TRBJ2-7
D gene: -
V gene: TRBV25-1
clone size: -
CDR3 protein: CASSESRGGEQYF
CDR3 DNA: TGTGCCAGCAGTGAATCGCGGGGAGGCGAGCAGTACTTC

J gene: TRBJ1-4
D gene: -
V gene: TRBV5-1
clone size: -
CDR3 protein: CASTPGVLLSNEKLFF
CDR3 DNA: TGCGCCAGCACCCCAGGGGTCCTCCTATCTAATGAAAAACTGTTTTTT

J gene: TRBJ1-2
D gene: TRBD1
V gene: TRBV7-3
clone size: -
CDR3 protein: CASSLTTGGLYGYTF
CDR3 DNA: TGTGCCAGCAGCTTAACGACAGGGGGCCTCTATGGCTACACCTTC

J gene: TRBJ1-1
D gene: TRBD1
V gene: TRBV18
clone size: -
CDR3 protein: CASSPGQGANTEAFF
CDR3 DNA: TGTGCCAGCTCACCCGGGCAGGGGGCGAACACTGAAGCTTTCTTT

J gene: TRBJ1-1
D gene: -
V gene: TRBV5-4
clone size: once
CDR3 protein: CASSLVGGKEAFF
CDR3 DNA: TGTGCCAGCAGCTTGGTTGGGGGGAAAGAAGCTTTCTTT

J gene: TRBJ2-7
D gene: -
V gene: TRBV30
clone size: few
CDR3 protein: CAWSVNSAYEQYF
CDR3 DNA: TGTGCCTGGAGTGTCAATAGCGCCTACGAGCAGTACTTC

J gene: TRBJ2-5
D gene: TRBD2
V gene: TRBV30
clone size: -
CDR3 protein: CAWSVGLAGVEGGTQYF
CDR3 DNA: TGTGCCTGGAGTGTGGGACTAGCGGGAGTAGAGGGAGGGACCCAGTACTTC

J gene: TRBJ2-1
D gene: TRBD2
V gene: TRBV5-1
clone size: -
CDR3 protein: CASSSPGAGGPGEQFF
CDR3 DNA: TGCGCCAGCAGCTCACCGGGAGCGGGAGGGCCAGGCGAGCAGTTCTTC

J gene: TRBJ2-7
D gene: TRBD1
V gene: TRBV28
clone size: -
CDR3 protein: CASSPPGTGGVHEQYF
CDR3 DNA: TGTGCCAGCAGTCCCCCCGGGACAGGGGGGGTTCACGAGCAGTACTTC

J gene: TRBJ2-5
D gene: TRBD1
V gene: TRBV6-5
clone size: -
CDR3 protein: CASMQDRGETQYF
CDR3 DNA: TGTGCCAGCATGCAAGACAGGGGTGAGACCCAGTACTTC

J gene: TRBJ2-2
D gene: -
V gene: TRBV5-1
clone size: -
CDR3 protein: CASSLGAFGELFF
CDR3 DNA: TGCGCCAGCAGCTTGGGAGCTTTTGGGGAGCTGTTTTTT

J gene: TRBJ2-3
D gene: -
V gene: TRBV7-9
clone size: -
CDR3 protein: CASSLAMGGGRTDTQYF
CDR3 DNA: TGTGCCAGCAGCTTAGCGATGGGGGGAGGCCGCACAGATACGCAGTATTTT

J gene: TRBJ1-2
D gene: -
V gene: TRBV5-1
clone size: -
CDR3 protein: CASSLAGQGGYTF
CDR3 DNA: TGCGCCAGCAGCTTGGCAGGGCAGGGTGGCTACACCTTC

J gene: TRBJ1-1
D gene: -
V gene: TRBV11-2
clone size: -
CDR3 protein: CASSLPRQMNTEAFF
CDR3 DNA: TGTGCCAGCAGCTTACCTCGACAGATGAACACTGAAGCTTTCTTT

J gene: TRBJ2-3
D gene: TRBD2
V gene: TRBV7-2
clone size: -
CDR3 protein: CASGLADTQYF
CDR3 DNA: TGTGCCAGTGGACTAGCGGATACGCAGTATTTT

J gene: TRBJ1-1
D gene: TRBD1
V gene: TRBV7-8
clone size: -
CDR3 protein: CASSQQGDHTEAFF
CDR3 DNA: TGTGCCAGCAGCCAACAGGGGGATCACACTGAAGCTTTCTTT

J gene: TRBJ2-1
D gene: TRBD2
V gene: TRBV27
clone size: -
CDR3 protein: CASSMAGGDNEQFF
CDR3 DNA: TGTGCCAGCAGTATGGCGGGAGGGGACAATGAGCAGTTCTTC

J gene: TRBJ1-3
D gene: -
V gene: TRBV5-1
clone size: -
CDR3 protein: CASSRDTRIGNTIYF
CDR3 DNA: TGCGCCAGCAGTCGGGACACCCGCATTGGAAACACCATATATTTT

J gene: TRBJ2-3
D gene: TRBD1
V gene: TRBV30
clone size: -
CDR3 protein: CASMTGGPDTQYF
CDR3 DNA: TGTGCCTCGATGACAGGGGGCCCAGATACGCAGTATTTT

J gene: TRBJ1-5
D gene: -
V gene: TRBV30
clone size: -
CDR3 protein: CAWSVGPTEDNQPQHF
CDR3 DNA: TGTGCCTGGAGTGTTGGGCCTACAGAAGACAATCAGCCCCAGCATTTT

J gene: TRBJ1-2
D gene: -
V gene: TRBV5-1
clone size: -
CDR3 protein: CASSLTGWGYGYTF
CDR3 DNA: TGCGCCAGCAGCTTAACAGGTTGGGGCTATGGCTACACCTTC

J gene: TRBJ2-1
D gene: -
V gene: TRBV27
clone size: -
CDR3 protein: CASSPGTYGNEQFF
CDR3 DNA: TGTGCCAGCTCACCCGGGACTTACGGCAATGAGCAGTTCTTC

J gene: TRBJ2-7
D gene: TRBD1
V gene: TRBV14
clone size: -
CDR3 protein: CASSQGTGTYEQYF
CDR3 DNA: TGTGCCAGCAGCCAAGGGACAGGGACCTACGAGCAGTACTTC

J gene: TRBJ1-4
D gene: TRBD1
V gene: TRBV7-2
clone size: -
CDR3 protein: CASSATGTGNEKLFF
CDR3 DNA: TGTGCCAGCAGCGCGACCGGGACAGGGAATGAAAAACTGTTTTTT